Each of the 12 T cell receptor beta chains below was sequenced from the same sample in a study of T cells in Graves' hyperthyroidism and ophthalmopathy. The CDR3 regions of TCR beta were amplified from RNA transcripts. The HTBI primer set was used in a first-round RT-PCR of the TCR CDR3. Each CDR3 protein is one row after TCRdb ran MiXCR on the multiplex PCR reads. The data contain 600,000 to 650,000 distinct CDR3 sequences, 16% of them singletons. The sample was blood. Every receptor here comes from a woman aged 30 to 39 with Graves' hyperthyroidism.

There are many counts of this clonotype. CDR3 bases: TGTGCCAGCAGTTTGGTAGCGGGAACCTACGAGCAGTACTTC. This encodes CASSLVAGTYEQYF. The rearrangement uses TRBV28 and TRBJ2-7; 8 bases match TRBD2. In germline, CDR1 is MDHEN, CDR2 SYDVKM. The CDR3 has 14 amino acids. Germline trimming cut 3 bases from V and 2 bases from J; bases unmatched to any gene: 3.

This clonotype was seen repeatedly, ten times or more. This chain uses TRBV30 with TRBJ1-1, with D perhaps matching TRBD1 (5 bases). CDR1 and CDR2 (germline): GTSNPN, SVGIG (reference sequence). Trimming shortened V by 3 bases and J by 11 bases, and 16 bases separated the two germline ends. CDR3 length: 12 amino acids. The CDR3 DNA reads TGTGCCTGGAGGGGGCTGGTTGCCCCGGCTTTCTTT. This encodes CAWRGLVAPAFF.

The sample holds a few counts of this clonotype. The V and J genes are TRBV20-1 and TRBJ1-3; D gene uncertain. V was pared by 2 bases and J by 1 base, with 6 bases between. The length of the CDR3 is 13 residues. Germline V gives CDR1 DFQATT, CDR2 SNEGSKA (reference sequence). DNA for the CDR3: TGCAGTGCTAGACTCCCATCTGGAAACACCATATATTTT. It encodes CSARLPSGNTIYF.

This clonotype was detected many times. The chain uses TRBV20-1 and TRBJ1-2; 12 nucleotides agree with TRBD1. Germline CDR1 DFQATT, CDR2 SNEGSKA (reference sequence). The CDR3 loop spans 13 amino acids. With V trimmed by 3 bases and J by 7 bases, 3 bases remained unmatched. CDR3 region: CSARGQGAGGYTF. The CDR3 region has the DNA TGCAGTGCTAGGGGACAGGGGGCGGGTGGCTACACCTTC.

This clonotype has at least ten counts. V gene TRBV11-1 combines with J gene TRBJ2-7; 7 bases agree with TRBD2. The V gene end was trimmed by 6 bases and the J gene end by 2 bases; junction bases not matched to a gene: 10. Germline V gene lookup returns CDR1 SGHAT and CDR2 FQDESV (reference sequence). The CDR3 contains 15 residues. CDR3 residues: CASRPSSAGAYEQYF. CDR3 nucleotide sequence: TGTGCCAGCAGGCCCTCTAGCGCGGGGGCCTACGAGCAGTACTTC.

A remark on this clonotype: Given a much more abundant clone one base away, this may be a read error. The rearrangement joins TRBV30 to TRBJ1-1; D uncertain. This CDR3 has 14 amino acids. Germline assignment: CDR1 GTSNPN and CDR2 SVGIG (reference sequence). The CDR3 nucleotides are TGTGCCTGGAGTGTTGGACTGAAGAACACTGAAGCTCTCTTT. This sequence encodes CAWSVGLKNTEALF.

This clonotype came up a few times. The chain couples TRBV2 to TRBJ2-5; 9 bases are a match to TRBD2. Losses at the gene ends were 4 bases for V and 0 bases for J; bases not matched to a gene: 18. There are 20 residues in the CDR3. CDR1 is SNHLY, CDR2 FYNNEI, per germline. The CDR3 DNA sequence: TGTGCCAGCAGTGGACCATCGGGGCTAGCGGGGTCTTCGTACCAAGAGACCCAGTACTTC. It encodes CASSGPSGLAGSSYQETQYF. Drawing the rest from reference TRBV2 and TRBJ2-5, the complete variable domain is EPEVTQTPSHQVTQMGQEVILRCVPISNHLYFYWYRQILGQKVEFLVSFYNNEISEKSEIFDDQFSVERPDGSNFTLKIRSTKLEDSAMYFCASSGPSGLAGSSYQETQYFGPGTRLLVL.

Here the CDR3 reads CASSVSYGSGRAPNEQFF. The CDR3, as DNA: TGTGCCAGCAGCGTATCCTACGGTAGCGGGAGGGCCCCCAATGAGCAGTTCTTC. The chain carries TRBV7-2 and TRBJ2-1, with 11 bases aligning to TRBD2. Looked up from germline, CDR1 is SGHTA and CDR2 is FQGNSA. The J segment lost 6 bases and the V segment lost 5 bases, leaving 15 bases of the junction unmatched. The CDR3 contains 18 residues. The entire variable domain, with the rest obtained from reference TRBV7-2 and TRBJ2-1, is as follows: GAGVSQSPSNKVTEKGKDVELRCDPISGHTALYWYRQSLGQGLEFLIYFQGNSAPDKSGLPSDRFSAERTGGSVSTLTIQRTQQEDSAVYLCASSVSYGSGRAPNEQFFGPGTRLTVL.

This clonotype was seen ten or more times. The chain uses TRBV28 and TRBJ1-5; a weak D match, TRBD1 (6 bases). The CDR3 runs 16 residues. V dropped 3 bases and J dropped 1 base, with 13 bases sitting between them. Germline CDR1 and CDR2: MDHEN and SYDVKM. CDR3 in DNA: TGTGCCAGCAGTTTGTACCGGGACATGAGCAATCAGCCCCAGCATTTT. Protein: CASSLYRDMSNQPQHF. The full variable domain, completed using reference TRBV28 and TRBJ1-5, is DVKVTQSSRYLVKRTGEKVFLECVQDMDHENMFWYRQDPGLGLRLIYFSYDVKMKEKGDIPEGYSVSREKKERFSLILESASTNQTSMYLCASSLYRDMSNQPQHFGDGTRLSIL.

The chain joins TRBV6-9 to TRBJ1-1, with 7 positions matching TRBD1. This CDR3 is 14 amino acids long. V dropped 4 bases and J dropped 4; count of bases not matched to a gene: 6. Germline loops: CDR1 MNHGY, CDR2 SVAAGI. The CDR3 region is CASSWQGGGTEAFF. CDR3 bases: TGTGCCAGCAGTTGGCAGGGGGGAGGCACTGAAGCTTTCTTT.

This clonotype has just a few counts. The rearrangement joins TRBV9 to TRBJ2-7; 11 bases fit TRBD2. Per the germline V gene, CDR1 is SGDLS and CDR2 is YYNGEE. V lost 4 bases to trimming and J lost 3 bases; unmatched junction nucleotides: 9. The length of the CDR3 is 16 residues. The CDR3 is CASSPGLAERGYEQYF. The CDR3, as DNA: TGTGCCAGCAGCCCGGGACTAGCGGAGAGGGGCTACGAGCAGTACTTC.

The CDR3 coding sequence is TGTGCCATCAGTGAGTCGGCATTAGACGCGCAGTTCTTC. Translating gives CAISESALDAQFF. The rearrangement uses TRBV10-3 and TRBJ2-1, with D uncertain. The CDR3 is 13 residues long. V lost 0 bases and J 12 bases, leaving 12 bases between the germline ends. CDR1 and CDR2 (germline): ENHRY, SYGVKD.